This TCR beta chain was identified in a study of blood T cells in healthy people across ages. Study-level findings and limits: CMV infection status of these donors was not known. TCR beta diversity per million T cells fell roughly linearly with age.

With respect to this clonotype: Antigen: not known.

A second about 7 to 11 cycle PCR used barcoded and J-beta primers. TCRdb recomputed calls from the 5' RACE reads with MiXCR, one row per CDR3 protein. The table shows fewer than 1.5 million distinct CDR3 sequences, with approximately 40% occurring only once. This CDR3 has 15 residues. Germline V gene data show CDR1 as MNHEY and CDR2 as SMNVEV (reference sequence). The clonotype was recovered from a woman under 30 in good health. V usage is TRBV27 and J usage is TRBJ2-4; tentatively, D is TRBD1 (6 bases). The J call may be incorrect, as the DNA end agrees better with TRBJ2-7. Sequenced sample: blood. CDR3 loop: CASSFWAGAPYEQYF. CDR3 nucleotide sequence: TGTGCCAGCAGTTTTTGGGCAGGGGCTCCCTACGAGCAGTACTTC.